Listed below are T cell receptor beta chains from one sample, sequenced in a study of blood T cell repertoires in COVID-19. Using immunoSEQ multiplex PCR, the repertoire was profiled, and TCRdb retains in-frame clones only, with some absent. The sample lists more than 200,000 clones, 65% to 85% occurring once. The specimen was peripheral blood. The receptor source for this set is an elderly woman with acute or convalescent COVID-19. Both conserved end residues are part of each CDR3. A D gene is named only where the DNA matches it firmly. The size field is filled for only some rows; it gives once, few, many or a size class.

D gene: TRBD1
J gene: TRBJ1-1
V gene: TRBV6-6
clone size: NA
CDR3 protein: CASSYSGQGATEAFF
CDR3 DNA: TGTGCCAGCAGTTACTCCGGTCAGGGGGCGACTGAAGCTTTCTTT

D gene: NA
J gene: TRBJ1-1
V gene: TRBV4-2
clone size: NA
CDR3 protein: CASSPEMQGRGAFF
CDR3 DNA: TGTGCCAGCAGCCCAGAGATGCAGGGGAGAGGAGCTTTCTTT

D gene: NA
J gene: TRBJ1-5
V gene: TRBV18
clone size: once
CDR3 protein: CASSPREGSGPASGQPQHF
CDR3 DNA: TGTGCCAGCTCACCACGGGAAGGGTCAGGGCCCGCCTCAGGACAGCCCCAGCATTTT

D gene: NA
J gene: TRBJ1-1
V gene: TRBV12-2
clone size: NA
CDR3 protein: CASRRRTEAFF
CDR3 DNA: TGTGCAAGTCGCCGGAGGACTGAAGCTTTCTTT

D gene: TRBD1
J gene: TRBJ2-2
V gene: TRBV6-5
clone size: NA
CDR3 protein: CASSYGTGRGGELFF
CDR3 DNA: TGTGCCAGCAGTTACGGGACAGGGCGAGGCGGGGAGCTGTTTTTT

D gene: TRBD1
J gene: TRBJ1-2
V gene: TRBV20-1
clone size: NA
CDR3 protein: CSASPSQGAGYGYTF
CDR3 DNA: TGCAGTGCTAGTCCCTCCCAGGGGGCGGGCTATGGCTACACCTTC

D gene: NA
J gene: TRBJ1-1
V gene: TRBV28
clone size: NA
CDR3 protein: CASSWGIQGSAFF
CDR3 DNA: TGTGCCAGCTCATGGGGGATACAGGGCTCAGCTTTCTTT

D gene: NA
J gene: TRBJ1-1
V gene: TRBV6-2/TRBV6-3
clone size: NA
CDR3 protein: CASSPPRRVNTEAFF
CDR3 DNA: TGTGCCAGCAGTCCCCCTCGGAGGGTGAACACTGAAGCTTTCTTT

D gene: NA
J gene: TRBJ2-7
V gene: TRBV5-1
clone size: NA
CDR3 protein: CASSPTGMGNYEQYF
CDR3 DNA: TGCGCCAGCAGCCCCACAGGGATGGGCAACTACGAGCAGTACTTC

D gene: TRBD1
J gene: TRBJ2-7
V gene: TRBV4-1
clone size: NA
CDR3 protein: CASSQGTGDTYEQYF
CDR3 DNA: TGCGCCAGCAGCCAAGGGACAGGAGATACCTACGAGCAGTACTTC

D gene: NA
J gene: TRBJ2-5
V gene: TRBV7-9
clone size: NA
CDR3 protein: CASSLGSETQYF
CDR3 DNA: TGTGCCAGCAGCTTAGGTTCGGAGACCCAGTACTTC

D gene: NA
J gene: TRBJ1-5
V gene: TRBV4-2
clone size: NA
CDR3 protein: CASSQEGARNQPQHF
CDR3 DNA: TGTGCCAGCAGCCAAGAGGGGGCGCGCAATCAGCCCCAGCATTTT

D gene: TRBD1
J gene: TRBJ1-2
V gene: TRBV3-1/TRBV3-2
clone size: NA
CDR3 protein: CASSQTGGDGYTF
CDR3 DNA: TGTGCCAGCAGCCAGACAGGGGGGGATGGCTACACCTTC

D gene: NA
J gene: TRBJ2-7
V gene: TRBV7-9
clone size: NA
CDR3 protein: CASSLDLTGYEQYF
CDR3 DNA: TGTGCCAGCAGCTTAGATCTTACGGGCTACGAGCAGTACTTC

D gene: NA
J gene: TRBJ2-5
V gene: TRBV7-2
clone size: once
CDR3 protein: CASSAVGETQYF
CDR3 DNA: TGTGCCAGCAGCGCGGTAGGAGAGACCCAGTACTTC

D gene: NA
J gene: TRBJ2-1
V gene: TRBV2
clone size: NA
CDR3 protein: CASPAGGGDGYYNEQFF
CDR3 DNA: TGTGCCAGCCCCGCGGGTGGAGGGGACGGGTACTACAATGAGCAGTTCTTC

D gene: TRBD2
J gene: TRBJ2-3
V gene: TRBV3-1/TRBV3-2
clone size: NA
CDR3 protein: CASSQAGLAETREHTDTQYF
CDR3 DNA: TGTGCCAGCAGCCAAGCGGGACTAGCGGAAACTAGGGAGCACACAGATACGCAGTATTTT

D gene: NA
J gene: TRBJ2-1
V gene: TRBV7-8
clone size: NA
CDR3 protein: CASSLAGARDEQFF
CDR3 DNA: TGTGCCAGCAGCTTAGCGGGAGCGAGGGATGAGCAGTTCTTC

D gene: TRBD1
J gene: TRBJ1-6
V gene: TRBV6-5
clone size: NA
CDR3 protein: CASSYSGQGDSPLHF
CDR3 DNA: TGTGCCAGCAGTTACTCGGGGCAGGGGGATTCACCCCTCCACTTT

D gene: NA
J gene: TRBJ2-3
V gene: TRBV11-3
clone size: NA
CDR3 protein: CASSLGQGRDTQYF
CDR3 DNA: TGTGCCAGCAGCTTAGGTCAGGGCCGAGATACGCAGTATTTT

D gene: NA
J gene: TRBJ2-7
V gene: TRBV28
clone size: NA
CDR3 protein: CASRSQGVGEQYF
CDR3 DNA: TGTGCCAGCAGGAGCCAGGGCGTTGGCGAGCAGTACTTC

D gene: NA
J gene: TRBJ2-3
V gene: TRBV6-5
clone size: NA
CDR3 protein: CASSQGWDTQYF
CDR3 DNA: TGTGCCAGCAGCCAGGGGTGGGATACGCAGTATTTT